The clone carrying this T cell receptor (beta chain) was seen ten or more times. Unique molecular identifiers were attached to individual cDNA molecules. One entry per CDR3 protein, called by TCRdb with MiXCR from the 5' RACE reads. This repertoire shows about 59,000 distinct CDR3 sequences, 9.5% to 15% found once; its top ten account for 1.1% to 1.5%. The entry originates in a study of early T cells in non-severe SARS-CoV-2 infection. Trimming removed 4 bases from V and 2 bases from J, with 15 bases in between. Germline CDR1 and CDR2: SGHAT and FQNNGV. CDR3 length equals 16 residues. This clonotype originated in an adult who was a healthcare worker with PCR-confirmed SARS-CoV-2 infection or an uninfected control (not recorded which). The material sequenced was whole blood. This chain connects TRBV11-2 to TRBJ2-4; D may be TRBD2 (6 bases). The CDR3 DNA reads TGTGCCAGCAGCTCCCTCAGGGAGGCGTCCAAAAACATTCAGTACTTC. Amino acid sequence: CASSSLREASKNIQYF. Combining the CDR3 with reference TRBV11-2 and TRBJ2-4 gives the whole variable domain EAGVAQSPRYKIIEKRQSVAFWCNPISGHATLYWYQQILGQGPKLLIQFQNNGVVDDSQLPKDRFSAERLKGVDSTLKIQPAKLEDSAVYLCASSSLREASKNIQYFGAGTRLSVL.